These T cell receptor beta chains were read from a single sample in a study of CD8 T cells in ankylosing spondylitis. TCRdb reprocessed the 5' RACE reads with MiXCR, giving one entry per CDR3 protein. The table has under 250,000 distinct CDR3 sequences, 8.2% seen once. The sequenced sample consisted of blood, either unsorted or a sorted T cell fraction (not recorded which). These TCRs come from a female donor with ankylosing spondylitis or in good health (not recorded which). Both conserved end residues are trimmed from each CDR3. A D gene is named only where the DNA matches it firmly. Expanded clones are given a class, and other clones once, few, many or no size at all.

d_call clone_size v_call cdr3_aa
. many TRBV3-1 ASSQGPWNEQF
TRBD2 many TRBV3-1 ASKEPGGTDTQY
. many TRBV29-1 SVASRGGYEQY
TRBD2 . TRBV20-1 SAWTSGRAGSYNEQF
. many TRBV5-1 ASSFLKGEQF
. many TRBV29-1 SVEQKFVDTEAF
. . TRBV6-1 ASSLTPGGDYGYT
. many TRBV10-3 AISDQTGAQY
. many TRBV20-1 SARDPGRGKHEQY
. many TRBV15 ATRKPPLH
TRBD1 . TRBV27 ASSFVATGVSHSYEQY
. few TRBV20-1 SATGAGAEKSYT
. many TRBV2 ASGSVEQF
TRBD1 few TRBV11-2 ASSLRGGGYT
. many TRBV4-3 ASSFLGGQEKNIQY
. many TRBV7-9 ASSLRGNYQETQY
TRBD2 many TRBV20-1 SAPPPLAGGGANEQF
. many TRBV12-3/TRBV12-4 ASRFGREGTEAF
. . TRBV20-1 SATRTASNQPQH
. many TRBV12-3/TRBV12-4 ASSKSGDTQY
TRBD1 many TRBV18 ASSPPGRGRRIEQF
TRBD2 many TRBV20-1 SARTSGRVGETQY
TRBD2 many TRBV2 ASRFTSGRLDTQY
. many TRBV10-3 AITGRANTGELF
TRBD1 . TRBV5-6 ASSWGQGPYQPQH
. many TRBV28 ASSFTGTVNFEQY
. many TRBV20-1 SARLSGNEQF
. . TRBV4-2 ASSQESTGELF
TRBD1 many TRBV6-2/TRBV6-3 ASGRQGQETQY
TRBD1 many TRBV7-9 ANPTGTGNEQF
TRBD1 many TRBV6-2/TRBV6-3 ASRDSSYNEQF
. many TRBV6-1 ASSPTYPSKMNTEAF
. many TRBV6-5 ASSYWGQGSTEAF
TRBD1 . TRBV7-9 ASSHGTGHEQY
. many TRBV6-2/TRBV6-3 ASSPGGANEQF
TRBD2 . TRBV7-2 ASSGVGLAGARQLF
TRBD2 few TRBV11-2 ASSAAASGNNEQF
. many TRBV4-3 ASSQDRASYYNEQF
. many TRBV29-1 SVALLKGNEQF
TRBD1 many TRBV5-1 ASSLGATGVGYT
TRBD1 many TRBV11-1 ASRPNRGADTQY
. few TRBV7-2 ASSPTQDVYEQY
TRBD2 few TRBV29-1 SVEGGLAGGPYEQY
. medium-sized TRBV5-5 ASGEGGSYEQY
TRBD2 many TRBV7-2 ASSLGLPSGPYNEQF
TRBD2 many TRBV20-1 SARDPLAGGGYEQF
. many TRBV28 ASTVQGGTDTQY
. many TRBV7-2 ASSLPGRYTEAF
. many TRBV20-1 SAAPASYEQY
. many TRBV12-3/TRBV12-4 ASSSPMGYT
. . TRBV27 ASGLAPSSYNEQF
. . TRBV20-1 SARGGALYNEQF
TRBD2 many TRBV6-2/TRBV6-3 ASSSLGLAGASKNIQY
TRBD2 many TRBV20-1 SGLAGGREQF
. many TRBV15 ATSRDLGASTEAF
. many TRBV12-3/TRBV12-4 ASSLLQTGELF